A selection of T cell receptor beta chains follows, all from one sample in a study of human T cells and chemical hapten exposure. TCRdb fed the RACE reads into MiXCR, producing one record per CDR3 protein. The profile shows 280,000 or so distinct CDR3 sequences, 7.5% to 8% of them singletons. The material was whole blood, obtained in connection with sensitization to the hapten diphenylcyclopropenone (DPC). These receptors came from a man aged 18 to 30 with alopecia areata. Some clones in this sample may be carry-over from other donors' samples. CDR3s include the opening cysteine and the closing phenylalanine or tryptophan. A D gene is named only where the DNA matches it firmly. A row's size may be missing; if present it is once, few, many or a size class.

length,V,size,D,J,DNA,CDR3
14,TRBV28,many,NA,TRBJ1-6,TGTGCCATCGGCCTCCGGGCCCCCAATTCACCCCTCCACTTT,CAIGLRAPNSPLHF
13,TRBV29-1,many,NA,TRBJ1-2,TGCAGCGTTGAAGGTGACGGCCTGTATGGCTACACCTTC,CSVEGDGLYGYTF
14,TRBV7-9,NA,NA,TRBJ2-7,TGTGCCAGCAGCGCACGGGACGGTACCTACGAGCAGTACTTC,CASSARDGTYEQYF
12,TRBV20-1,few,NA,TRBJ2-2,TGCAGTGCTATCAGGGACACCGGGGAGCTGTTTTTT,CSAIRDTGELFF
16,TRBV7-2,NA,NA,TRBJ2-7,TGTGCCAGCAGCTTAGCGTGGGTCGGGAGATTCTACGAGCAGTACTTC,CASSLAWVGRFYEQYF
12,TRBV13,NA,NA,TRBJ2-7,TGTGCCAGCAGCTATGACACTCACCCCCCGGACTTC,CASSYDTHPPDF
13,TRBV6-2/TRBV6-3,few,NA,TRBJ2-7,TGTGCCAGCAGTCAAGGACAGACCTACGAGCAGTACTTC,CASSQGQTYEQYF
14,TRBV2,NA,NA,TRBJ2-4,TGTGCCAGCAGCCAGGAAGCCCTGGGAAACATTCAGTACTTC,CASSQEALGNIQYF
15,TRBV27,NA,NA,TRBJ2-7,TGTGCCAGCAGTTCTGAACAACGCCCTTCCTACGAGCAGTACTTC,CASSSEQRPSYEQYF
15,TRBV12-3/TRBV12-4,NA,NA,TRBJ1-1,TGTGCCAGCAGCTCCTGGGGGCAGGGGAACACTGAAGCTTTCTTT,CASSSWGQGNTEAFF
14,TRBV7-9,few,NA,TRBJ1-6,TGTGCCAGCAGCTTAAGCACAGTCGATTCACCCCTCCACTTT,CASSLSTVDSPLHF
14,TRBV12-3/TRBV12-4,few,NA,TRBJ2-3,TGTGCCAGCAGTTTGACGGAGAGCACAGATACGCAGTATTTT,CASSLTESTDTQYF
14,TRBV27,NA,NA,TRBJ2-3,TGTGCCAGCAGGGGTCCCTGGGCCGCAGATACGCAGTATTTT,CASRGPWAADTQYF
13,TRBV24-1,few,NA,TRBJ2-1,TGTGCCACCAGTGACTGGGGGCACGATGAGCAGTTCTTC,CATSDWGHDEQFF
13,TRBV19,NA,NA,TRBJ2-7,TGTGCCAGTAGTAGAGCGAAGGGAGGCGAGCAGTACTTC,CASSRAKGGEQYF
19,TRBV3-1,NA,NA,TRBJ1-6,TGTGCCAGCAGCGTCGGGGGATTGCACGGGAGCTCCTATAATTCACCCCTCCACTTT,CASSVGGLHGSSYNSPLHF
14,TRBV20-1,few,NA,TRBJ2-3,TGCAGTGCTGGACCGGGCTCTAGCACAGATACGCAGTATTTT,CSAGPGSSTDTQYF
12,TRBV27,NA,NA,TRBJ2-2,TGTGCCAGCAGTAGCTGGGCCGGGGAGCTGTTTTTT,CASSSWAGELFF
15,TRBV5-1,few,NA,TRBJ2-2,TGCGCCAGCAGCACTGACAGCCTAAACACCGGGGAGCTGTTTTTT,CASSTDSLNTGELFF
14,TRBV7-3,many,NA,TRBJ1-3,TGTGCCAGCAGCTTATCAGGCCCTGGAAACACCATATATTTT,CASSLSGPGNTIYF
15,TRBV7-9,few,NA,TRBJ1-3,TGTGCCAGCAGCTATACTGGGATCTCTGGAAACACCATATATTTT,CASSYTGISGNTIYF
14,TRBV10-3,NA,TRBD1,TRBJ2-3,TGTGCCATCACTAGGGGGCAAGGAGATACGCAGCAGTATTTT,CAITRGQGDTQQYF
14,TRBV6-5,few,NA,TRBJ1-3,TGTGCCAGCAGTTTTGGGGGACTCAAAAACACCATATATTTT,CASSFGGLKNTIYF
15,TRBV12-3/TRBV12-4,NA,NA,TRBJ1-6,TGTGCCAGCAGTTTCATTGGGACGGAGAATTCACCCCTCCACTTT,CASSFIGTENSPLHF
14,TRBV29-1,many,NA,TRBJ2-5,TGCAGCGTTGAGGCGGAACCAGGGCGAGAGACCCAGTACTTC,CSVEAEPGRETQYF
17,TRBV18,NA,TRBD1,TRBJ1-2,TGTGCCAGCTCACCACCGATTATCGTGGGGACAGTCTATGGCTACACCTTC,CASSPPIIVGTVYGYTF
13,TRBV28,many,NA,TRBJ1-6,TGTGCCAGCTGGAGGGACTGGGGTTCACCCCTCCACTTT,CASWRDWGSPLHF
16,TRBV9,NA,TRBD1,TRBJ2-5,TGTGCCAGCAGCGTGGGGACAGCGGTGCACCAAGAGACCCAGTACTTC,CASSVGTAVHQETQYF
13,TRBV29-1,few,NA,TRBJ1-1,TGCAGCGTTGGGGGACACAGGAACACTGAAGCTTTCTTT,CSVGGHRNTEAFF
18,TRBV15,few,TRBD1,TRBJ2-4,TGTGCCACCAGCAGAGACAAGGACAGGGGAATAGCCAAAAACATTCAGTACTTC,CATSRDKDRGIAKNIQYF
19,TRBV4-3,NA,TRBD1,TRBJ2-2,TGCGCCAGCAGCGAAGAGGTGCCCCAGGGGGACCCGAACACCGGGGAGCTGTTTTTT,CASSEEVPQGDPNTGELFF
16,TRBV6-2/TRBV6-3,once,TRBD2,TRBJ2-1,TGTGCCAGCAGTTACTCGACCCTAGCGGGCTTCAATGAGCAGTTCTTC,CASSYSTLAGFNEQFF
13,TRBV4-1,NA,NA,TRBJ1-5,TGCGCCAGCAGCCAAGTAGGTCCTCAGCCCCAGCATTTT,CASSQVGPQPQHF
13,TRBV29-1,few,NA,TRBJ1-1,TGCAGCGCTCTGGGGCGGTCGAACACTGAAGCTTTCTTT,CSALGRSNTEAFF
17,TRBV4-2,few,NA,TRBJ1-2,TGTGCCAGCAGCCAAGAGGAGGCAGGGGATTTTCCGTATGGCTACACCTTC,CASSQEEAGDFPYGYTF
12,TRBV3-1,many,NA,TRBJ2-5,TGTGCCAGCAGCCAAGTGGTCGGGACCCAGTACTTC,CASSQVVGTQYF
13,TRBV7-9,many,NA,TRBJ1-3,TGTGCCAGCAGCCCCCGTTGGACGGACACCATATATTTT,CASSPRWTDTIYF
15,TRBV9,few,NA,TRBJ2-7,TGTGCCAGCAGCGTAGCCCCCGATCGCTCCTACGAGCAGTACTTC,CASSVAPDRSYEQYF
14,TRBV2,many,NA,TRBJ2-3,TGTGCCAGCAGTGAAGAGTATAGCACAGATACGCAGTATTTT,CASSEEYSTDTQYF
13,TRBV29-1,few,NA,TRBJ1-6,TGCAGCGTTGGACGGACAAATAATTCACCCCTCCACTTT,CSVGRTNNSPLHF
17,TRBV6-5,many,TRBD1,TRBJ1-5,TGTGCCAGCAGTAAGAGACAGGGTAACGGATACAATCAGCCCCAGCATTTT,CASSKRQGNGYNQPQHF
14,TRBV11-1,NA,NA,TRBJ1-1,TGTGCCAGCAGCCTGAGGGCCGGGTTGACTGAAGCTTTCTTT,CASSLRAGLTEAFF
17,TRBV10-2,NA,TRBD2,TRBJ2-5,TGCGCCAGCAGTGAGAGGGCTAGCGGGGGACCCCAAGAGACCCAGTACTTC,CASSERASGGPQETQYF
14,TRBV10-3,NA,NA,TRBJ1-4,TGTGCCATCTATTTGCTCCGGGCTAATGAAAAACTGTTTTTT,CAIYLLRANEKLFF
12,TRBV12-3/TRBV12-4,few,NA,TRBJ2-1,TGTGCCAGCAGTCCGGACACCGGTGAGCAGTTCTTC,CASSPDTGEQFF
15,TRBV5-6,NA,TRBD1,TRBJ2-2,TGTGCCAGCAGTTTCGGGACAGGTCATACCGGGGAGCTGTTTTTT,CASSFGTGHTGELFF
13,TRBV20-1,NA,TRBD2,TRBJ2-4,TGCAGTGCACACGCTAGCGGCAAAAACATTCAGTACTTC,CSAHASGKNIQYF
14,TRBV12-3/TRBV12-4,NA,NA,TRBJ2-3,TGTGCCAGCGCGCCAGGGGCTAGCACAGATACGCAGTATTTT,CASAPGASTDTQYF